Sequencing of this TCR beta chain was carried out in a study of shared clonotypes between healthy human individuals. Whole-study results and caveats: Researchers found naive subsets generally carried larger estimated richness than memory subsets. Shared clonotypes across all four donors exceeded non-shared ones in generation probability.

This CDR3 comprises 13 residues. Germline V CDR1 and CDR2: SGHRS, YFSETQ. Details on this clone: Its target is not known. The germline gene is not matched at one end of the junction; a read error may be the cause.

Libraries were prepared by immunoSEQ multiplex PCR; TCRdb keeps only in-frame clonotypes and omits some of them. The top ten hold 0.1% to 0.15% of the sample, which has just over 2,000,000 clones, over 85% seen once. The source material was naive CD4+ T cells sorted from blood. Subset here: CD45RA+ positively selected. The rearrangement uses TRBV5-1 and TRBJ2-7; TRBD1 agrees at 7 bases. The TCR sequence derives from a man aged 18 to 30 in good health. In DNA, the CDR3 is TGCGTCAGCAGCTGGGACAGATACTACGAGCAGTACTTC. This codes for CVSSWDRYYEQYF. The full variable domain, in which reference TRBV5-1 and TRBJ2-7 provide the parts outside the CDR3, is KAGVTQTPRYLIKTRGQQVTLSCSPISGHRSVSWYQQTPGQGLQFLFEYFSETQRNKGNFPGRFSGRQFSNSRSEMNVSTLELGDSALYLCVSSWDRYYEQYFGPGTRLTVT.